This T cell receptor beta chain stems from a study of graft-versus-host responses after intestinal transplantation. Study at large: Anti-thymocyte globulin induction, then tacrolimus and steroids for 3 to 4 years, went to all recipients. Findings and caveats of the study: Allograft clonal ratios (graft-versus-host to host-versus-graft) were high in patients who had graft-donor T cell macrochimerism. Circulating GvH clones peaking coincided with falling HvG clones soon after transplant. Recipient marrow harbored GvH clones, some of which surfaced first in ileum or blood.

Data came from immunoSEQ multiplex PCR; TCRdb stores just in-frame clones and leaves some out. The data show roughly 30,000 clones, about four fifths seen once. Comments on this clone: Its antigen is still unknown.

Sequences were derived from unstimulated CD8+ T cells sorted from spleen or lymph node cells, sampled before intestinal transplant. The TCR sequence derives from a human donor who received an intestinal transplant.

CDR3 nucleotide sequence: TGCGCCAGCAGCCAAGTGGGACAGGGAAAAGTTCCGGGCGGCTACACCTTC. Protein product: CASSQVGQGKVPGGYTF. The rearrangement links TRBV4-1 to TRBJ1-2; 9 nucleotides match TRBD1. Germline values: CDR1 MGHRA, CDR2 YSYEKL. Germline trimming cut 1 base from V and 8 bases from J; bases unmatched to any gene: 14. This CDR3 has 17 amino acids.